This TCR beta chain derives from a study of T cell repertoires in cytomegalovirus infection. On the study more broadly: The public TCR beta signatures pointed to both CMV infection and matching HLA type.

In TCRdb, the reads were re-called with MiXCR into one record per CDR3 protein. The sample contains fewer than 950,000 distinct CDR3 sequences, approximately 30% of which appear only once. This CDR3 spans 16 amino acids. The germline V gene has CDR1 SGHVS and CDR2 FNYEAQ. V gave up 5 bases and J gave up 0 bases, with 16 bases separating them. As for this clonotype: Its antigen remains unidentified.

The J gene is TRBJ2-5, the V gene TRBV7-6; either TRBD1 or TRBD2 may supply D (5 bases each). Sequences were derived from cultured CD8+ T cells from PBMCs, sampled from culture after CMV antigen stimulation. The source of this sequence is a human donor in good health (CMV status not recorded). Some clones in this sample may be carry-over from other donors' samples. The CDR3 DNA reads as TGTGCCAGCAGCCCTTCGTATGGGGGTGACCAAGAGACCCAGTACTTC. Its protein product is CASSPSYGGDQETQYF.